These 3 T cell receptor beta chains came from one sample sequenced in a study of cytomegalovirus exposure and HLA in healthy donors. 13 Jbeta primers and 60 Vbeta primers were used for the PCR. The data were produced by immunoSEQ multiplex PCR, yet TCRdb's version contains in-frame clones alone and is incomplete. The sample records around 130,000 clones, 80% to 90% being singletons. Sequenced sample: PBMCs. These receptors all come from a woman in her thirties or forties in good health and CMV-seropositive.

This clone has only one observation. The rearrangement joins TRBV7-9 to TRBJ1-1; D gene unclear. The CDR3 has 14 residues. Per germline, CDR1 SEHNR and CDR2 FQNEAQ (reference sequence). Trimming removed 3 bases from V and 1 base from J, with 9 bases in between. The CDR3 coding sequence is TGTGCCAGCAGCTTTTTACAGCCGAACACTGAAGCTTTCTTT. Residues: CASSFLQPNTEAFF.

V gene TRBV28 combines with J gene TRBJ2-4, with D unclear. Trimming removed 6 bases at V and 3 bases at J, with 15 bases between. The length of the CDR3 is 15 residues. Germline V gene data show CDR1 as MDHEN and CDR2 as SYDVKM. CDR3 DNA sequence: TGTGCCAGCAGAACCCTTGAGGCTAACAAAAACATTCAGTACTTC. Its protein product is CASRTLEANKNIQYF.

This chain joins TRBV5-1 and TRBJ1-3, with D maybe TRBD1 (5 bases). Germline V CDR1 and CDR2: SGHRS, YFSETQ. V lost 0 bases to trimming and J lost 1 base, with 14 bases between them. The CDR3 contains 17 residues. The CDR3 reads CASSLVPRVGSGNTIYF. Here the CDR3 DNA reads TGCGCCAGCAGCTTGGTGCCCAGGGTCGGATCTGGAAACACCATATATTTT.